Sequencing of this TCR beta chain was carried out in a study of cytomegalovirus exposure and HLA in healthy donors. Researchers ran the PCR with 60 Vbeta and 13 Jbeta primers. Method: immunoSEQ multiplex PCR; TCRdb's copy keeps in-frame clones and lacks some. The sample has about 190,000 clones, about 90% seen once. Sequenced input: PBMCs. The receptor's source is a boy aged 2 to 9 in good health and CMV-seronegative.

The CDR3 DNA sequence: TGTGCCAGCAGCTCCGGGACACTCGAGCAGTACTTC. This gives the protein CASSSGTLEQYF. This chain links TRBV5-6 with TRBJ2-7; tentatively, D is TRBD1 (6 bases). Germline loops: CDR1 SGHDT, CDR2 YYEEEE. CDR3 size: 12 residues. Trimming removed 3 bases at V and 6 bases at J, with 10 bases between.